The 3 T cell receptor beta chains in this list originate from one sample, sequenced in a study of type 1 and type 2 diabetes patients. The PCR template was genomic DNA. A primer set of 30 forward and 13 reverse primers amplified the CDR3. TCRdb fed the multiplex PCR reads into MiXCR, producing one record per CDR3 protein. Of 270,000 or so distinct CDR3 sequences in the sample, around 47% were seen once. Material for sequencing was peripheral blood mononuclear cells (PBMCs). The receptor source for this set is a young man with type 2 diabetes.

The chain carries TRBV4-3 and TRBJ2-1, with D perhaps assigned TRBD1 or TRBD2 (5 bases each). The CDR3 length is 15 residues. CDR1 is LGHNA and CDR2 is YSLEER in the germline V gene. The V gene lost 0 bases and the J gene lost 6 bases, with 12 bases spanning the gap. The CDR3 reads CASSQDRGRRNEQFF. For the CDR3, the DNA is TGCGCCAGCAGCCAAGACCGGGGACGGCGCAATGAGCAGTTCTTC.

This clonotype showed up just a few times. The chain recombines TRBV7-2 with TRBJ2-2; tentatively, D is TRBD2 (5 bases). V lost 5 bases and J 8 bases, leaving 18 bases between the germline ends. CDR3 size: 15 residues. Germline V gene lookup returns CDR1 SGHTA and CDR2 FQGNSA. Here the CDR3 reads CASSQDLRARGELFF. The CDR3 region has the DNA TGTGCCAGCAGCCAAGATTTGAGGGCGAGAGGGGAGCTGTTTTTT. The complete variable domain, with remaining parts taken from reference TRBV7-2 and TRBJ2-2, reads GAGVSQSPSNKVTEKGKDVELRCDPISGHTALYWYRQSLGQGLEFLIYFQGNSAPDKSGLPSDRFSAERTGGSVSTLTIQRTQQEDSAVYLCASSQDLRARGELFFGEGSRLTVL.

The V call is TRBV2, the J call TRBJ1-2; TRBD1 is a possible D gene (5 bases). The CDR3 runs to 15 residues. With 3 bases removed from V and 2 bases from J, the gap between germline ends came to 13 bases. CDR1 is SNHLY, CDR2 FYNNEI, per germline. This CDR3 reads CASSDGGNYNYGYTF. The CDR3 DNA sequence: TGTGCCAGCAGTGACGGGGGGAACTACAACTATGGCTACACCTTC.